This entry features one TCR beta chain sequence. This CDR3 contains 18 residues. This sample is part of a study of blood T cell repertoires in COVID-19. In the study overall: Samples came from the United States, Italy and Spain, spanning acute and convalescent COVID-19. Sources were T cells, B-cell-depleted T cells, or PBMCs; the material itself was cDNA or gDNA.

Those enrolled in Seattle joined during active infection and were followed longitudinally afterward. As handled by the study authors: Estimates of nucleated cell counts were drawn from the amplification of reference gene primers. Assay: immunoSEQ multiplex PCR; the TCRdb copy retains only in-frame clones and omits some. V, J and clone size are those of that table, while D and trimming were read from the DNA. The table lists roughly 250,000 clones, over 75% of them singletons. The specimen sequenced was peripheral blood. V and J are TRBV21-1 and TRBJ2-1; the table's D call TRBD2 went unverified against the DNA. TRBV21-1 is noted as a pseudogene. This sequence was found in a human donor with COVID-19, enrolled during active disease. The donor label of this sample is uncertain. CDR3 DNA: TGTGCCAGCAGCAAACGAACTAGCGGGAGCCACTCCTACAATGAGCAGTTCTTC. It specifies CASSKRTSGSHSYNEQFF.